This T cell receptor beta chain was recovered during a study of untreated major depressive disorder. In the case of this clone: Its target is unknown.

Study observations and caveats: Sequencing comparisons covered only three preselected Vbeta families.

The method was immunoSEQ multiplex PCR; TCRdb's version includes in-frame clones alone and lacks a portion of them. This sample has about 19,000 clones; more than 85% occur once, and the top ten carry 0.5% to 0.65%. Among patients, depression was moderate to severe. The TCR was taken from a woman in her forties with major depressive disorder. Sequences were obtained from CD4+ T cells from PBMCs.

The CDR3 region is CASSESVFEPGRMYTSSYNEQFF. CDR3 nucleotides: TGCGCCAGCAGTGAGTCAGTGTTTGAGCCAGGTAGGATGTACACGAGCTCCTACAATGAGCAGTTCTTC. This chain links TRBV10-2 with TRBJ2-1; no definite D call. Germline V gene data show CDR1 as WSHSY and CDR2 as SAAADI. The V and J ends lost 0 bases and 0 bases respectively, with 30 bases between them. The CDR3 length is 23 residues.